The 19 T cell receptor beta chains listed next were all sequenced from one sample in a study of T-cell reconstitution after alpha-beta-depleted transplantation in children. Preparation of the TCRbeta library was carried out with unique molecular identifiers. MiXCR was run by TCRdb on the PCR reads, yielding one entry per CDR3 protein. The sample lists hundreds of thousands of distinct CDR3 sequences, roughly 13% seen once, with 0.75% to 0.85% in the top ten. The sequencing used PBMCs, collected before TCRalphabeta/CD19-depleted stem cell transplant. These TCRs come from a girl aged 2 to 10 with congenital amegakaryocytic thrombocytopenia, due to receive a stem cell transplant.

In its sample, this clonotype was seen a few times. The CDR3 is CSVADSSGWELFF. DNA of the CDR3: TGCAGCGTTGCCGATTCGAGCGGTTGGGAGCTGTTTTTT. The V and J genes are TRBV29-1 and TRBJ2-2, with D tentatively TRBD2 (5 bases). Trimming pared 4 bases from V and 9 bases from J, leaving 15 bases between. The germline V gene encodes CDR1 SQVTM and CDR2 ANQGSEA. The length of the CDR3 is 13 residues.

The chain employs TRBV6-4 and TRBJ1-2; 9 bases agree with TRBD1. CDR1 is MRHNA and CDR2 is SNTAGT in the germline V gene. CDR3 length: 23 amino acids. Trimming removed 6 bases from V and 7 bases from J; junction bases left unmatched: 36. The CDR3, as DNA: TGTGCCAGCAGAAAAAGGACCGTAGCGGCTGTAACATTGTGGGGACAGGGACCGGGTGGCTACACCTTC. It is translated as CASRKRTVAAVTLWGQGPGGYTF.

The DNA of the CDR3 is TGCGCCAGCAGCCCGCCGTACGGGTTAACTGAAGCTTTCTTT. Translation: CASSPPYGLTEAFF. The chain employs TRBV5-1 and TRBJ1-1; D is unresolved. Germline lookup yields CDR1 SGHRS and CDR2 YFSETQ. Between the trimmed V and J ends, which lost 4 bases and 5 bases, there was a span of 15 bases. The CDR3 covers 14 residues.

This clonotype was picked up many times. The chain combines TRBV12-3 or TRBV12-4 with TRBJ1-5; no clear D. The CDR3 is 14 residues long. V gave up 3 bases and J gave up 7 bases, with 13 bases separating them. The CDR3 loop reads CASSFDHSRQPQHF. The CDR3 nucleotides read TGTGCCAGCAGTTTTGATCATAGCCGGCAGCCCCAGCATTTT.

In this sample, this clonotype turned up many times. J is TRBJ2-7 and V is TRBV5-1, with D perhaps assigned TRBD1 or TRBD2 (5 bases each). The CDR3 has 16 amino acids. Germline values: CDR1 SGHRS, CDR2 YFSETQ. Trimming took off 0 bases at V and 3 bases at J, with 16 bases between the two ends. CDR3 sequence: CASSLDSGTSNYEQYF. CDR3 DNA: TGCGCCAGCAGCTTGGATTCCGGGACCTCTAACTACGAGCAGTACTTC.

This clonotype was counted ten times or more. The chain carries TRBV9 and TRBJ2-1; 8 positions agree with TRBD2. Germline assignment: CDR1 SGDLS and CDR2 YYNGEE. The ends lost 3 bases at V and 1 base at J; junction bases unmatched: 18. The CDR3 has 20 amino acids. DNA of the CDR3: TGTGCCAGCAGCGAACTTTCGGGACTAGATCTTCGACGGTCCTACAATGAGCAGTTCTTC. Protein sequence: CASSELSGLDLRRSYNEQFF.

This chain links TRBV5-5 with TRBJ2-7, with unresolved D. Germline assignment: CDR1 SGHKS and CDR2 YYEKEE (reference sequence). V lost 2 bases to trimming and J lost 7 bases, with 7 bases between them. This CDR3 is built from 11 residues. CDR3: CASSFRWEQYF. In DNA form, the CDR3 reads TGTGCCAGCAGCTTCCGTTGGGAGCAGTACTTC.

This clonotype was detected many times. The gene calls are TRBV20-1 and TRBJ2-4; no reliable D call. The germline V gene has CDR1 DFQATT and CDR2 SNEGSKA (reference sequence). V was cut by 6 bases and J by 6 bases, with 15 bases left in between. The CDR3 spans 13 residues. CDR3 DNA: TGCAGTGCCACCACACGGAACTTAAACATTCAGTACTTC. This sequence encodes CSATTRNLNIQYF.

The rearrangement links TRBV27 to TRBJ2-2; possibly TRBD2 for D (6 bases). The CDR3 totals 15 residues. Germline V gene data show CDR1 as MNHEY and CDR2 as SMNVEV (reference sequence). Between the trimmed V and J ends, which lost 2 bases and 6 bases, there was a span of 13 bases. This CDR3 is CASSLGGNAPGELFF. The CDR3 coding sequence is TGTGCCAGCAGTTTAGGGGGGAACGCCCCCGGGGAGCTGTTTTTT.

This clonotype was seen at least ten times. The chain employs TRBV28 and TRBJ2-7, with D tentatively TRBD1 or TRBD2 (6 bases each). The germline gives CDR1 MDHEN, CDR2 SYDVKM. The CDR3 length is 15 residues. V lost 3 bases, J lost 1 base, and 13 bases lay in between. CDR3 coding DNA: TGTGCCAGCAGTTTCCGGGGGCCATCTTCCTACGAGCAGTACTTC. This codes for CASSFRGPSSYEQYF. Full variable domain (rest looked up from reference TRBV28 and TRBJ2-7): DVKVTQSSRYLVKRTGEKVFLECVQDMDHENMFWYRQDPGLGLRLIYFSYDVKMKEKGDIPEGYSVSREKKERFSLILESASTNQTSMYLCASSFRGPSSYEQYFGPGTRLTVT.

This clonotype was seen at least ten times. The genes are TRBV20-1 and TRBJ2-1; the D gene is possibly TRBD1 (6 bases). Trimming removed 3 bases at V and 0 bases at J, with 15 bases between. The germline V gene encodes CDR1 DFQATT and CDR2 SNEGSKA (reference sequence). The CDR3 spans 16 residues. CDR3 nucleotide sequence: TGCAGTGCTAGTGAGGACAGAGCATACTCCTACAATGAGCAGTTCTTC. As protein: CSASEDRAYSYNEQFF.

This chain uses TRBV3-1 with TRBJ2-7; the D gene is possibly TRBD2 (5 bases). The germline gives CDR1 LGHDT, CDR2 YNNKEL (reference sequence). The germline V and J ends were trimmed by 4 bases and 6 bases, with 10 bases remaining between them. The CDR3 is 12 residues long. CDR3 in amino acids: CASSPSGVEQYF. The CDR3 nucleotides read TGTGCCAGCAGCCCATCCGGGGTCGAGCAGTACTTC.

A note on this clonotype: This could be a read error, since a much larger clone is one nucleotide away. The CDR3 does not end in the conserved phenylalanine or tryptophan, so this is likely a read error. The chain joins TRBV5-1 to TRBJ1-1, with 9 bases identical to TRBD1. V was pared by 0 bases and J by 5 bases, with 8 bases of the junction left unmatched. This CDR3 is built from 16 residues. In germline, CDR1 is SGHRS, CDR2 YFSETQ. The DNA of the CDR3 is TGCGCCAGCAGCTTGGCGAGCCCGGGACAGGGTACTGAAGCTTTCTAT. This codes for CASSLASPGQGTEAFY.

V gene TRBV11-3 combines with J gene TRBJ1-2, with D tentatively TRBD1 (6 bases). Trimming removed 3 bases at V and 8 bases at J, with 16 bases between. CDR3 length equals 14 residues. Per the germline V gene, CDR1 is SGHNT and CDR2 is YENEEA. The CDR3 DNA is TGTGCCAGCAGCTTCGACAGGCCCCCTTGGGGCTACACCTTC. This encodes CASSFDRPPWGYTF.

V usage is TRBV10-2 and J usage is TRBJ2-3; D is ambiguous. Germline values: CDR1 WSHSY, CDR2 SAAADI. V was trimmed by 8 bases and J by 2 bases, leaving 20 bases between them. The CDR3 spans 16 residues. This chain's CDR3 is CASGRNRNRATDTQYF. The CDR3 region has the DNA TGCGCCAGCGGACGGAACCGTAATAGAGCCACAGATACGCAGTATTTT.

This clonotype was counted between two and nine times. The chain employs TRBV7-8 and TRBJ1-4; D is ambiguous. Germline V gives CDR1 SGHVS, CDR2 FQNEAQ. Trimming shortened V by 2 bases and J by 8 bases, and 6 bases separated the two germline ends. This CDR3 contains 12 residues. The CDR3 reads CASSLWTEKLFF. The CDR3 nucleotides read TGTGCCAGCAGCTTATGGACGGAAAAACTGTTTTTT.

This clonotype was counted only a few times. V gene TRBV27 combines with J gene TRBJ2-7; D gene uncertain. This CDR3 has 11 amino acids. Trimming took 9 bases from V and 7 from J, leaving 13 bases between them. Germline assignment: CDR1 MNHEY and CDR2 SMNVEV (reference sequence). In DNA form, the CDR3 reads TGTGCCAGTTACGGCAATTGGGAGCAGTACTTC. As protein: CASYGNWEQYF.

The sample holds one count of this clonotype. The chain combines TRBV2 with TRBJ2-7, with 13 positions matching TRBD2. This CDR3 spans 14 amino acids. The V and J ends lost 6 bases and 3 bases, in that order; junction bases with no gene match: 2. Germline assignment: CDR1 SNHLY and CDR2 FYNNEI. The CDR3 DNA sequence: TGTGCCAGCAGAGGGACTAGCGGGGTCTACGAGCAGTACTTC. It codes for CASRGTSGVYEQYF.

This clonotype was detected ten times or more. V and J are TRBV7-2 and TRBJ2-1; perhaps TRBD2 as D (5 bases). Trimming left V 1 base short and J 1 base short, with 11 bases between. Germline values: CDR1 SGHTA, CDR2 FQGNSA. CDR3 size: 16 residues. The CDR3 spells CASSLGASLSYNEQFF. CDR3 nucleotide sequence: TGTGCCAGCAGCTTAGGTGCTAGCTTATCCTACAATGAGCAGTTCTTC.